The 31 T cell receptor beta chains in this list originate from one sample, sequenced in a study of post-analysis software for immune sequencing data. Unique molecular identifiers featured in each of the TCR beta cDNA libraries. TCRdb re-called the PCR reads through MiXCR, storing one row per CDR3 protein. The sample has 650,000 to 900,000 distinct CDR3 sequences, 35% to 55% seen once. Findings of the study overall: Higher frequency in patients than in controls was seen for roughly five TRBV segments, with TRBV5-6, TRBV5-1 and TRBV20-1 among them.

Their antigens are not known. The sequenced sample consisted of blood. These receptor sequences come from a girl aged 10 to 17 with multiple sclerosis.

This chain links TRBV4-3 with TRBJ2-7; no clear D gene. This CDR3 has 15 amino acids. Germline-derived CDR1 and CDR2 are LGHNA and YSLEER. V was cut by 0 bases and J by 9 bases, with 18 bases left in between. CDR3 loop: CASSQDRAGPRGQYF. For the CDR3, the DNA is TGCGCCAGCAGCCAAGATCGAGCAGGACCCCGAGGGCAGTACTTC.

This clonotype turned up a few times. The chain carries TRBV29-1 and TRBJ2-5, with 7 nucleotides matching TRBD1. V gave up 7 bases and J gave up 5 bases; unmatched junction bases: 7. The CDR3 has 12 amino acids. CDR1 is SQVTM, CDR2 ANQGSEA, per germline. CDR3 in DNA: TGCAGCGACCGGACAGGTCGGGAGACCCAGTACTTC. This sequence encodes CSDRTGRETQYF.

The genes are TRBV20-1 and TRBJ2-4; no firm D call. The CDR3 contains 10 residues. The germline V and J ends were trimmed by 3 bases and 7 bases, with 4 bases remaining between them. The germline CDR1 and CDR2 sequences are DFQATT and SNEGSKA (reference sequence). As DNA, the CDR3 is TGCAGTGCTAGGGCGAACATTCAGTACTTC. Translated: CSARANIQYF.

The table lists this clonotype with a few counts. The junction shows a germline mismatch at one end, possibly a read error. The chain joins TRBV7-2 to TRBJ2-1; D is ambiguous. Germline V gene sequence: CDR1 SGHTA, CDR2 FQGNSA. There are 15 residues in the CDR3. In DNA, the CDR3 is TGTGTCAGCAGCCCAGGACCGAGCTCCTACAATGAGCAGTTCTTC. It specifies CVSSPGPSSYNEQFF.

DNA for the CDR3: TGCAGTGCTAGCGGGAGAGTGGAAAAGACCCAGTACTTC. This encodes CSASGRVEKTQYF. The gene calls are TRBV20-1 and TRBJ2-5; perhaps TRBD2 as D (6 bases). Deletions cut 3 bases from V and 6 bases from J, with 14 bases between. The germline CDR1 and CDR2 sequences are DFQATT and SNEGSKA (reference sequence). The CDR3 is 13 amino acids.

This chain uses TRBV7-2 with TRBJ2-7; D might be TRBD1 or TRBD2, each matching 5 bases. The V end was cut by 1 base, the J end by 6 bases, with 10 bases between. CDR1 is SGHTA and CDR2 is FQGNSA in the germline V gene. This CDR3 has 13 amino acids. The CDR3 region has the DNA TGTGCCAGCAGCTTAGGAGCAGGGACCGAGCAGTACTTC. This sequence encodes CASSLGAGTEQYF.

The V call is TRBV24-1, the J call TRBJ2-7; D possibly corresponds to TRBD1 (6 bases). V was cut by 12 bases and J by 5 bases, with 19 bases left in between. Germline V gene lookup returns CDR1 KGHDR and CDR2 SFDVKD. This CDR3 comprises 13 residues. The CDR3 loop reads CACGQGGKDEQYF. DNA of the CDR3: TGTGCCTGCGGACAAGGGGGAAAGGACGAGCAGTACTTC.

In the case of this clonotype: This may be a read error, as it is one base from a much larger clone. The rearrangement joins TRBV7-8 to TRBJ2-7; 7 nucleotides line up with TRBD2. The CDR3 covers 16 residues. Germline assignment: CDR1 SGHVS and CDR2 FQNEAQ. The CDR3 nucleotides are TGTACCAGCAGCTTAGTCCGGGGGGATCTACCCTACGAGCAGTACTTC. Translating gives CTSSLVRGDLPYEQYF. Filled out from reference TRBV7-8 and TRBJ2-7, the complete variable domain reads GAGVSQSPRYKVAKRGQDVALRCDPISGHVSLFWYQQALGQGPEFLTYFQNEAQLDKSGLPSDRFFAERPEGSVSTLKIQRTQQEDSAVYLCTSSLVRGDLPYEQYFGPGTRLTVT.

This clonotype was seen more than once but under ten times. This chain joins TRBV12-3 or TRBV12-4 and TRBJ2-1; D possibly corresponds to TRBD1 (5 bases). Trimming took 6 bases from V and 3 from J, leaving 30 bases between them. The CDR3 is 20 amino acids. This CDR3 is CASSSNQGLSKATVYNEQFF. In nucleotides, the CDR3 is TGTGCCAGCAGCTCGAACCAGGGCTTGTCTAAGGCCACGGTCTACAATGAGCAGTTCTTC.

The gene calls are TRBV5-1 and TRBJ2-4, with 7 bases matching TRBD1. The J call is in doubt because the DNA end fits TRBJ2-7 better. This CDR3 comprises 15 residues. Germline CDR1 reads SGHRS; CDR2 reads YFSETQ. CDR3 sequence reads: CASSMGTATFYEQYF. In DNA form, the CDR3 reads TGCGCCAGCAGCATGGGGACAGCCACTTTCTACGAGCAGTACTTC.

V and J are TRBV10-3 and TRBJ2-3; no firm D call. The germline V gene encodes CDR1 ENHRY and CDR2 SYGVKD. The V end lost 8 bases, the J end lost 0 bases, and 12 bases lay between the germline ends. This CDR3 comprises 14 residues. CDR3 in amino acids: CAIGPLSSTDTQYF. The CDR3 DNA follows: TGTGCCATCGGACCGTTGTCTAGCACAGATACGCAGTATTTT.

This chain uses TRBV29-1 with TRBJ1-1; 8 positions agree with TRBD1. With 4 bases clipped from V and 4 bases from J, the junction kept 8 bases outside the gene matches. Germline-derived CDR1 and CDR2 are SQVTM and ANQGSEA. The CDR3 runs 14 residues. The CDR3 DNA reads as TGCAGCGTTGGCAGGGGGCTATCGACCACTGAAGCTTTCTTT. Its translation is CSVGRGLSTTEAFF.

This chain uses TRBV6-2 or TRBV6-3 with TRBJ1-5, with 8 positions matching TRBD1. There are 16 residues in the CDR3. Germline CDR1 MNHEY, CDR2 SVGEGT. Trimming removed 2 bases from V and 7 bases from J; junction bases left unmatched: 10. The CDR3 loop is CASSYPRQGRWQPQHF. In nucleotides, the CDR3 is TGTGCCAGCAGTTACCCCCGACAGGGGCGGTGGCAGCCCCAGCATTTT.

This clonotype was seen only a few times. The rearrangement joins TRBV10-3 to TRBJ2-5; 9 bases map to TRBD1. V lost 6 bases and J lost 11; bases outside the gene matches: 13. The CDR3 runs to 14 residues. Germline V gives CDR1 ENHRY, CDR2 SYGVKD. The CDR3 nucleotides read TGTGCCATCAGCTCCGGGACAGGGCAGCCTCAGCAGTACTTC. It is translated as CAISSGTGQPQQYF.

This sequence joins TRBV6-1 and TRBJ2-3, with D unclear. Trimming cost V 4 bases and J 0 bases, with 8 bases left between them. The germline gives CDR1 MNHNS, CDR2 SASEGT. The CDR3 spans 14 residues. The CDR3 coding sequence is TGTGCCAGCAGTGCCAGTGCTAGCACAGATACGCAGTATTTT. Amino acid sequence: CASSASASTDTQYF.

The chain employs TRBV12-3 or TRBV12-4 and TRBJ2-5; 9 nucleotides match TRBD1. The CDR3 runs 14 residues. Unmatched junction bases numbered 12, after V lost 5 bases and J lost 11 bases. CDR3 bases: TGTGCCAGCAGTGCGACAGGGGGGACATCTCGGCAGTACTTC. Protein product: CASSATGGTSRQYF.

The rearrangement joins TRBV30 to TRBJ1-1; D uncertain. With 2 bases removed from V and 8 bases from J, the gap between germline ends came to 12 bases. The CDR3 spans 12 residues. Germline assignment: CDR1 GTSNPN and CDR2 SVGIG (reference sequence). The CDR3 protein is CAWSPSGAEAFF. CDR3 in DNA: TGTGCCTGGAGTCCGTCTGGAGCCGAAGCTTTCTTT. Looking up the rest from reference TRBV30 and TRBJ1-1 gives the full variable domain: SQTIHQWPATLVQPVGSPLSLECTVEGTSNPNLYWYRQAAGRGLQLLFYSVGIGQISSEVPQNLSASRPQDRQFILSSKKLLLSDSGFYLCAWSPSGAEAFFGQGTRLTVV.

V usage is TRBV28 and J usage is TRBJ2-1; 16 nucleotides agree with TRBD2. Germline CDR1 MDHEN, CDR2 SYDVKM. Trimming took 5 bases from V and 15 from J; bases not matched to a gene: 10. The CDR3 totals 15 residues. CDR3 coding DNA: TGTGCCAGCAGTCCATCCGGGACTAGCGGGAGGGTGCCGTTCTTC. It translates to CASSPSGTSGRVPFF.

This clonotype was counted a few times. The CDR3 region is CSARDSRVGSPGNTF. In DNA form, the CDR3 reads TGCAGTGCTAGAGATTCTCGGGTAGGGAGCCCGGGGAACACCTTC. The V gene is TRBV20-1, the J gene TRBJ1-2; no definite D call. Germline CDR1 reads DFQATT; CDR2 reads SNEGSKA (reference sequence). Trimming cost V 0 bases and J 12 bases, with 23 bases left between them. There are 15 residues in the CDR3.

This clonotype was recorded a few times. The CDR3 sequence is CSASMAGLSYEQYF. In nucleotides, the CDR3 is TGCAGTGCTAGTATGGCAGGCCTGTCCTACGAGCAGTACTTC. V gene TRBV20-1 combines with J gene TRBJ2-7; no clear D gene. The CDR3 covers 14 residues. The V gene's germline CDR1 is DFQATT and CDR2 SNEGSKA (reference sequence). The V and J ends lost 3 bases and 1 base respectively, with 13 bases between them.

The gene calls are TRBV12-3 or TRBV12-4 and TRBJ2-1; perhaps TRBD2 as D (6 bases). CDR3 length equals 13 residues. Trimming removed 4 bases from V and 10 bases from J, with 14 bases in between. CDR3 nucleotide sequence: TGTGCCAGCAGTTGGAAACTAGCCCAAGAGCAGTTCTTC. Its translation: CASSWKLAQEQFF.

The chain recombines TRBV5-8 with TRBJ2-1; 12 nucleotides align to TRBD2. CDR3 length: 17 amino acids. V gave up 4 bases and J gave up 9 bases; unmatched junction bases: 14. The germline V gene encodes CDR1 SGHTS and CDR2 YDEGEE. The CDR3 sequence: CASSPLILAGGPGEQFF. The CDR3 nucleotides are TGTGCCAGCAGCCCGCTGATCCTAGCGGGAGGGCCTGGTGAGCAGTTCTTC.

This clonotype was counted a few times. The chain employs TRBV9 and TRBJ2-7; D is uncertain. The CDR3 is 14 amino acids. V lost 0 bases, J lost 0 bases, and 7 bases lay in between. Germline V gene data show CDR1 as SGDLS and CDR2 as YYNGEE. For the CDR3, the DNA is TGTGCCAGCAGCGTAGGCGAAAGCTCCTACGAGCAGTACTTC. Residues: CASSVGESSYEQYF.

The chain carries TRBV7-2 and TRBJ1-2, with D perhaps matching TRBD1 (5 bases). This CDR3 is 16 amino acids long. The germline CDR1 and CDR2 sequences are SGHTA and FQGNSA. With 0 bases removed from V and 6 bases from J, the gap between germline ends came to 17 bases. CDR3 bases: TGTGCCAGCAGCTTAGCGCCAGGGACCTTAAAGAATGGCTACACCTTC. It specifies CASSLAPGTLKNGYTF.

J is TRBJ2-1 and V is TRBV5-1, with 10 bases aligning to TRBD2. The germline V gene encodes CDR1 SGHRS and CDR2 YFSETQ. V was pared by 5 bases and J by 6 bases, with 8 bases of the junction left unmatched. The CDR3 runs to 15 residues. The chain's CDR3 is CASSPAGGGANEQFF. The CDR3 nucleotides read TGCGCCAGCAGTCCAGCGGGAGGGGGAGCCAATGAGCAGTTCTTC.

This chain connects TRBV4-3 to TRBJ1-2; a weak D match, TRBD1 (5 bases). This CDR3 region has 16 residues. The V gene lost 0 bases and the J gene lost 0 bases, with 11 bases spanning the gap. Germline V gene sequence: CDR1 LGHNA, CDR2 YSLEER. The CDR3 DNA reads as TGCGCCAGCAGCCAAGAGGGGCGGGGAGCTAACTATGGCTACACCTTC. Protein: CASSQEGRGANYGYTF.

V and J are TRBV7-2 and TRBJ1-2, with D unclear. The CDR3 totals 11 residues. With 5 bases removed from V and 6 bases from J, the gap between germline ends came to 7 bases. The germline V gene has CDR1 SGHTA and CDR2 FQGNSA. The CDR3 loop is CASSADDGYTF. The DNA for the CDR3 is TGTGCCAGCAGCGCAGACGATGGCTACACCTTC.

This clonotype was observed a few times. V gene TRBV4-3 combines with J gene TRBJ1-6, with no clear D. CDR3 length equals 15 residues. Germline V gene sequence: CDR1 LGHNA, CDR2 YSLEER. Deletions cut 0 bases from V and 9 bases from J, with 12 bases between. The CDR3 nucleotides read TGCGCCAGCAGCCAAGATCTTGCCCGAAGTTCACCCCTCCACTTT. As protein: CASSQDLARSSPLHF.

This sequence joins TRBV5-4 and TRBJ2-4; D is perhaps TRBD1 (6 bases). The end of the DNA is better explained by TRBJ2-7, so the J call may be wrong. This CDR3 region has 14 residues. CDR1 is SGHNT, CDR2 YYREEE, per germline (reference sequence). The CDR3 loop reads CASSQGTPAYEQYF. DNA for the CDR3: TGTGCCAGCAGCCAAGGGACACCAGCCTACGAGCAGTACTTC.

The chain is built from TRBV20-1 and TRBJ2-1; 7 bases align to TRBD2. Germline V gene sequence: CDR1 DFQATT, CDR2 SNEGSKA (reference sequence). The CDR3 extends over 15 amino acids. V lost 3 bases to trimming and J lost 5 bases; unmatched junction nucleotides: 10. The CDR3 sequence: CSASPVERGNNEQFF. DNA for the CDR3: TGCAGTGCTAGCCCCGTCGAGCGGGGAAACAATGAGCAGTTCTTC.

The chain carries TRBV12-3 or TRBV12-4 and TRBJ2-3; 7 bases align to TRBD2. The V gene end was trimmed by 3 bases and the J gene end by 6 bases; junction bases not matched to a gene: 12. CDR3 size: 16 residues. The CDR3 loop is CASSLIKASGPDTQYF. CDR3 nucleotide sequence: TGTGCCAGCAGTTTGATAAAGGCTAGCGGCCCGGATACGCAGTATTTT.